One and the same sample provided the 25 T cell receptor beta chains below, sequenced in a study of human T cells and chemical hapten exposure. Time point reported: healthy volunteer bleed at 6 weeks. Total RNA extraction was carried out from unfractionated whole blood. A single record per CDR3 protein comes from TCRdb applying MiXCR to the RACE reads. This table has about 30,000 distinct CDR3 sequences, around 5.9% appearing once. The sequencing input was whole blood. Receptors were obtained from a human donor in good health. Some clones in this sample may be carry-over from other donors' samples.

This clonotype has ten or more counts. The J gene is TRBJ2-1, the V gene TRBV2; TRBD2 aligns across 8 bases. With 5 bases clipped from V and 8 bases from J, the junction kept 2 bases outside the gene matches. Germline CDR1 reads SNHLY; CDR2 reads FYNNEI. This CDR3 spans 12 amino acids. CDR3 in amino acids: CASSYSGDEQFF. The CDR3 bases are TGTGCCAGCAGTTATAGCGGGGATGAGCAGTTCTTC.

This clonotype was observed at least ten times. The genes are TRBV7-2 and TRBJ1-4; D may be TRBD1 (6 bases). Germline loops: CDR1 SGHTA, CDR2 FQGNSA. The CDR3 sequence is 14 residues long. V dropped 5 bases and J dropped 8 bases, with 15 bases sitting between them. The CDR3: CASSVQGTGEKLFF. The CDR3 bases are TGTGCCAGCAGCGTACAGGGAACGGGCGAAAAACTGTTTTTT.

The chain is built from TRBV6-2 or TRBV6-3 and TRBJ1-1; D gene uncertain. The CDR3 is made up of 15 amino acids. Between the trimmed V and J ends, which lost 7 bases and 0 bases, there was a span of 15 bases. CDR1 MNHEY and CDR2 SVGEGT come from the germline V gene. Here the CDR3 reads CASTGRVLMNTEAFF. The DNA of the CDR3 is TGTGCCAGCACGGGCAGAGTACTCATGAACACTGAAGCTTTCTTT.

This clonotype was seen repeatedly, ten times or more. This rearrangement joins TRBV30 to TRBJ1-6; TRBD1 might be the D (6 bases). Germline V gives CDR1 GTSNPN, CDR2 SVGIG (reference sequence). V lost 4 bases, J lost 8 bases, and 12 bases lay in between. There are 13 residues in the CDR3. The CDR3 loop is CAWKGQGHSPLHF. For the CDR3, the DNA is TGTGCCTGGAAAGGTCAGGGGCATTCACCCCTCCACTTT. The whole variable domain, remainder taken from reference TRBV30 and TRBJ1-6, is SQTIHQWPATLVQPVGSPLSLECTVEGTSNPNLYWYRQAAGRGLQLLFYSVGIGQISSEVPQNLSASRPQDRQFILSSKKLLLSDSGFYLCAWKGQGHSPLHFGNGTRLTVT.

This clonotype was seen ten or more times. The V call is TRBV7-2, the J call TRBJ2-1; no firm D call. Germline V lookup: CDR1 SGHTA, CDR2 FQGNSA. V was clipped by 5 bases and J by 5 bases, with 10 bases between them. The CDR3 sequence is 13 residues long. The CDR3 reads CASSPRNNNEQFF. The CDR3, as DNA: TGTGCCAGCAGCCCGCGAAACAACAATGAGCAGTTCTTC.

This clonotype was seen ten or more times. The CDR3 spells CASSVGLAGERYNEQFF. CDR3 nucleotides: TGTGCCAGCAGCGTCGGACTAGCGGGAGAACGCTACAATGAGCAGTTCTTC. The chain has TRBV28 and TRBJ2-1; 13 bases map to TRBD2. Germline assignment: CDR1 MDHEN and CDR2 SYDVKM. CDR3 length: 17 amino acids. After removal of 6 bases from V and 3 bases from J, the junction contained 8 bases not matched to a gene.

The table lists this clonotype with many counts. CDR3 sequence reads: CSASQGAVDTQYF. The CDR3 coding sequence is TGCAGTGCTAGCCAGGGGGCAGTAGATACGCAGTATTTT. The genes are TRBV20-1 and TRBJ2-3, with 8 nucleotides matching TRBD1. Per the germline V gene, CDR1 is DFQATT and CDR2 is SNEGSKA (reference sequence). Losses at the gene ends were 3 bases for V and 5 bases for J; bases not matched to a gene: 4. CDR3 size: 13 residues.

This clonotype was seen a handful of times. The chain is built from TRBV2 and TRBJ2-1; 11 bases agree with TRBD2. Germline CDR1 reads SNHLY; CDR2 reads FYNNEI. This CDR3 has 14 residues. J lost 7 bases, V lost 4 bases, and 3 bases had no gene match. CDR3 region: CASSGLAGMNEQFF. In DNA, the CDR3 is TGTGCCAGCAGTGGACTAGCGGGGATGAATGAGCAGTTCTTC.

This clonotype appeared a few times. The chain links TRBV27 to TRBJ2-3; no firm D call. The CDR3 spans 9 residues. V was trimmed by 10 bases and J by 7 bases, leaving 6 bases between them. Looked up from germline, CDR1 is MNHEY and CDR2 is SMNVEV (reference sequence). This CDR3 reads CATPYTQYF. The DNA of the CDR3 is TGTGCCACCCCCTATACGCAGTATTTT.

A few counts support this clonotype. This chain links TRBV9 with TRBJ1-2; D call uncertain. The CDR3 contains 15 residues. Looked up from germline, CDR1 is SGDLS and CDR2 is YYNGEE. V was shortened by 0 bases and J by 5 bases, with 14 bases between the two germline ends. Written as DNA, the CDR3 is TGTGCCAGCAGCGTAGAAGAGCAGTTCCTTTATGGCTACACCTTC. Its protein product is CASSVEEQFLYGYTF.

This clonotype came up a few times. This chain connects TRBV5-1 to TRBJ2-2, with 7 nucleotides matching TRBD1. The CDR3 sequence is 14 residues long. With V trimmed by 4 bases and J by 7 bases, 7 bases remained unmatched. Germline V lookup: CDR1 SGHRS, CDR2 YFSETQ. CDR3 bases: TGCGCCAGCAGCCCTCCTGACAGGGACGGGGAGCTGTTTTTT. This translates into CASSPPDRDGELFF.

V is TRBV13 and J is TRBJ2-3; D gene uncertain. Looked up from germline, CDR1 is PRHDT and CDR2 is FYEKMQ (reference sequence). CDR3 size: 13 residues. Trimming took off 0 bases at V and 4 bases at J, with 5 bases between the two ends. The CDR3 sequence: CASSLGGPDTQYF. The CDR3 nucleotides are TGTGCCAGCAGCTTAGGTGGGCCAGATACGCAGTATTTT. Complete variable domain (other parts from reference TRBV13 and TRBJ2-3): AAGVIQSPRHLIKEKRETATLKCYPIPRHDTVYWYQQGPGQDPQFLISFYEKMQSDKGSIPDRFSAQQFSDYHSELNMSSLELGDSALYFCASSLGGPDTQYFGPGTRLTVL.

The rearrangement links TRBV6-1 to TRBJ1-5; 7 nucleotides line up with TRBD1. J was trimmed by 2 bases and V by 5 bases; bases with no gene match: 3. Per the germline V gene, CDR1 is MNHNS and CDR2 is SASEGT. This CDR3 has 14 amino acids. The CDR3 spells CASSRDSRNQPQHF. CDR3 nucleotides: TGTGCCAGCAGTCGGGACAGCCGCAATCAGCCCCAGCATTTT.

The chain carries TRBV5-1 and TRBJ2-3; D uncertain. V lost 2 bases and J lost 4, with 5 bases in between. Germline V lookup: CDR1 SGHRS, CDR2 YFSETQ. CDR3 length equals 12 residues. The CDR3: CASSFDPDTQYF. DNA for the CDR3: TGCGCCAGCAGCTTTGACCCAGATACGCAGTATTTT. The entire variable domain, with the rest obtained from reference TRBV5-1 and TRBJ2-3, is as follows: KAGVTQTPRYLIKTRGQQVTLSCSPISGHRSVSWYQQTPGQGLQFLFEYFSETQRNKGNFPGRFSGRQFSNSRSEMNVSTLELGDSALYLCASSFDPDTQYFGPGTRLTVL.

At least ten counts were recorded for this clonotype. J is TRBJ1-1 and V is TRBV18; TRBD1 matches 8 bases. The length of the CDR3 is 12 residues. The junction had 5 bases not matched to a gene; V was cut back by 6 bases and J by 8 bases. The germline V gene has CDR1 KGHSH and CDR2 LQKENI. The CDR3 DNA is TGTGCCAGCTCCCCTAGGACAGGGGAAGCTTTCTTT. This gives the protein CASSPRTGEAFF.

The rearrangement links TRBV7-2 to TRBJ1-1; perhaps TRBD1 as D (5 bases). Between the trimmed V and J ends, which lost 1 base and 3 bases, there was a span of 9 bases. Looked up from germline, CDR1 is SGHTA and CDR2 is FQGNSA. The CDR3 contains 14 residues. Written as DNA, the CDR3 is TGTGCCAGCAGCTTAGTATTAGGGGACACTGAAGCTTTCTTT. Residues: CASSLVLGDTEAFF. Full variable domain (rest looked up from reference TRBV7-2 and TRBJ1-1): GAGVSQSPSNKVTEKGKDVELRCDPISGHTALYWYRQSLGQGLEFLIYFQGNSAPDKSGLPSDRFSAERTGGSVSTLTIQRTQQEDSAVYLCASSLVLGDTEAFFGQGTRLTVV.

This clonotype was counted many times. This chain links TRBV6-6 with TRBJ1-2, with D unresolved. The CDR3 consists of 12 residues. The V end lost 4 bases, the J end lost 1 base, and 4 bases lay between the germline ends. CDR1 is MNHNY, CDR2 SVGAGI, per germline (reference sequence). DNA of the CDR3: TGTGCCAGCAGTTTAGTTAACTATGGCTACACCTTC. Protein product: CASSLVNYGYTF.

The table lists this clonotype with many counts. The rearrangement uses TRBV7-2 and TRBJ2-3; possibly TRBD2 for D (5 bases). This CDR3 is 17 amino acids long. V lost 3 bases and J lost 0, with 16 bases in between. Germline V lookup: CDR1 SGHTA, CDR2 FQGNSA. This CDR3 reads CASSFPGNPKSTDTQYF. The CDR3 DNA is TGTGCCAGCAGCTTCCCCGGGAACCCCAAAAGCACAGATACGCAGTATTTT.

In this sample, this clonotype turned up many times. The J gene is TRBJ1-1, the V gene TRBV6-2 or TRBV6-3, with D possibly matching TRBD1 (5 bases). The germline V gene has CDR1 MNHEY and CDR2 SVGEGT. The germline V and J ends were trimmed by 2 bases and 3 bases, with 10 bases remaining between them. The CDR3 loop spans 14 amino acids. CDR3: CASSYGRVYTEAFF. DNA of the CDR3: TGTGCCAGCAGTTACGGCAGGGTATACACTGAAGCTTTCTTT.

The V and J genes are TRBV18 and TRBJ1-1; 7 bases fit TRBD1. Trimming took 3 bases from V and 4 from J; bases not matched to a gene: 5. Germline values: CDR1 KGHSH, CDR2 LQKENI. The CDR3 covers 14 residues. CDR3 nucleotide sequence: TGTGCCAGCTCACCGATGGGACAGAGCACTGAAGCTTTCTTT. It encodes CASSPMGQSTEAFF.

This clonotype was counted between two and nine times. The chain couples TRBV5-5 to TRBJ1-6; 7 nucleotides match TRBD1. CDR1 is SGHKS, CDR2 YYEKEE, per germline (reference sequence). This CDR3 region has 18 residues. J lost 0 bases, V lost 3 bases, and 9 bases had no gene match. The CDR3 region has the DNA TGTGCCAGCAGCTGGGGACAGCCGACTTCCTCCTATAATTCACCCCTCCACTTT. Protein sequence: CASSWGQPTSSYNSPLHF.

V usage is TRBV7-6 and J usage is TRBJ2-2; 11 nucleotides line up with TRBD2. Per germline, CDR1 SGHVS and CDR2 FNYEAQ. J lost 4 bases, V lost 5 bases, and 15 bases had no gene match. The CDR3 is 19 amino acids. DNA for the CDR3: TGTGCCAGCAGCCCCCGGGGTAGCGGGAGGGCCTCTACCACCGGGGAGCTGTTTTTT. It codes for CASSPRGSGRASTTGELFF.

The V and J genes are TRBV7-2 and TRBJ1-5; 9 bases agree with TRBD1. The V and J ends lost 5 bases and 5 bases, in that order; junction bases with no gene match: 4. This CDR3 contains 14 residues. The germline V gene encodes CDR1 SGHTA and CDR2 FQGNSA. The CDR3 loop is CASSQQGAYQPQHF. Written as DNA, the CDR3 is TGTGCCAGCAGCCAACAGGGGGCCTATCAGCCCCAGCATTTT.

The chain couples TRBV7-6 to TRBJ2-3; 16 bases line up with TRBD2. J lost 5 bases, V lost 5 bases, and 4 bases had no gene match. Germline V CDR1 and CDR2: SGHVS, FNYEAQ. The CDR3 length is 16 residues. DNA of the CDR3: TGTGCCAGCAGCCCCGGGACTAGCGGGAGGGGAGATACGCAGTATTTT. Translation gives CASSPGTSGRGDTQYF.

This clonotype was seen many times. This chain links TRBV2 with TRBJ1-5, with D possibly being TRBD1 (5 bases). Germline V gene lookup returns CDR1 SNHLY and CDR2 FYNNEI. The V end lost 5 bases, the J end lost 7 bases, and 18 bases lay between the germline ends. CDR3 length: 15 residues. CDR3 sequence: CASSPLGRARQPQHF. In DNA, the CDR3 is TGTGCCAGCAGTCCCCTTGGCAGGGCGAGGCAGCCCCAGCATTTT.